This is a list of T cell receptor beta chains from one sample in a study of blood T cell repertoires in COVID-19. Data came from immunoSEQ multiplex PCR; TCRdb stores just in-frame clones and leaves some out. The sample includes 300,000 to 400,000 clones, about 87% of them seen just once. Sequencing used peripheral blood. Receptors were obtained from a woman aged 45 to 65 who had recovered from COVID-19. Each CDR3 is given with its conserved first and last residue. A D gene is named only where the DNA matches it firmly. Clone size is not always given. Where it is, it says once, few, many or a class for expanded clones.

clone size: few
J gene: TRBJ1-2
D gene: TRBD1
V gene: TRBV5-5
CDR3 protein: CASSRQGSYGYTF
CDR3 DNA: TGTGCCAGCAGCAGACAGGGATCCTATGGCTACACCTTC

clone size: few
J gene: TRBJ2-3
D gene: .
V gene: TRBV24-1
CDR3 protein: CATSDLTGSEADTQYF
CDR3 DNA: TGTGCCACCAGTGATTTGACAGGGTCAGAAGCAGATACGCAGTATTTT

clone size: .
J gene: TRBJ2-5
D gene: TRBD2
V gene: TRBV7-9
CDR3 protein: CASSLASGGARETQYF
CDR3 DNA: TGTGCCAGCAGCTTAGCCAGCGGGGGGGCCCGGGAGACCCAGTACTTC

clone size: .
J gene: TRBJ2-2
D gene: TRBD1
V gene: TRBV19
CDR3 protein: CASSVPGQGELFF
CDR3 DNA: TGTGCCAGTAGTGTTCCGGGACAGGGGGAGCTGTTTTTT

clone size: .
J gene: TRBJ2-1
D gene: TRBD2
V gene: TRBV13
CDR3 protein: CASSVTSGAYNEQFF
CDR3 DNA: TGTGCCAGCAGCGTGACTAGCGGGGCCTACAATGAGCAGTTCTTC

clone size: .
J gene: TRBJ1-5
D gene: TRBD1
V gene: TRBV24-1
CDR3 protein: CATGTGAYSNQPQHF
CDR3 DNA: TGTGCCACCGGGACAGGAGCATATAGCAATCAGCCCCAGCATTTT

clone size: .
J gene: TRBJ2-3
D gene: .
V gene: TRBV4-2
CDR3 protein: CASSQDRGSTDTQYF
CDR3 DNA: TGTGCCAGCAGCCAAGACAGGGGTAGCACAGATACGCAGTATTTT

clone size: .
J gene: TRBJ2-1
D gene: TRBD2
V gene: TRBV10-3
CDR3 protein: CAISERASGTYNEQFF
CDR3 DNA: TGTGCCATCAGTGAGCGGGCTAGCGGAACCTACAATGAGCAGTTCTTC

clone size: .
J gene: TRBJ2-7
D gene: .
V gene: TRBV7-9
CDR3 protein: CASSPQYEQYF
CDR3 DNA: TGTGCCAGCAGCCCTCAGTACGAGCAGTACTTC

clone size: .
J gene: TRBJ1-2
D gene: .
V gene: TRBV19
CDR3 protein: CASKDSYYGYTF
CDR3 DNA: TGTGCCAGTAAGGACAGCTACTATGGCTACACCTTC

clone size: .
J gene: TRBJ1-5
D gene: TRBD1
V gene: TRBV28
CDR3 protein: CASSEGTGASQPQHF
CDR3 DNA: TGTGCCAGCAGCGAGGGGACAGGGGCGAGTCAGCCCCAGCATTTT

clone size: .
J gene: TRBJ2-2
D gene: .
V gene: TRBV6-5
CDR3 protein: CASSYSTRSGGELFF
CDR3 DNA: TGTGCCAGCAGTTACTCGACCCGCTCGGGTGGGGAGCTGTTTTTT

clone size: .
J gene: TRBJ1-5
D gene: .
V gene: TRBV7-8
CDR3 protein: CASGPNQPQHF
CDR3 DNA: TGTGCCAGCGGCCCTAATCAGCCCCAGCATTTT

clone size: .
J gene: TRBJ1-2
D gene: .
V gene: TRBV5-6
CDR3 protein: CASSLAVYGYTF
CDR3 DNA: TGTGCCAGCAGCTTGGCGGTCTATGGCTACACCTTC

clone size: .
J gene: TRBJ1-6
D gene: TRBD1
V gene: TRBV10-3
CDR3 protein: CATGTLNIGQGPGSPLHF
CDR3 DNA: TGTGCCACCGGGACCCTTAACATAGGACAGGGACCTGGGTCACCCCTCCACTTT

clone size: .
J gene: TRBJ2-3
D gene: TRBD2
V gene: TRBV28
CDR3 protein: CASVTAGLAGLTDTQYF
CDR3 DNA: TGTGCCAGCGTAACCGCCGGACTAGCGGGATTGACAGATACGCAGTATTTT

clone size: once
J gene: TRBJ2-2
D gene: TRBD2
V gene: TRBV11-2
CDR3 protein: CASSSSSGRVPGELFF
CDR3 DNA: TGTGCCAGCAGCTCGTCTAGCGGGAGAGTGCCCGGGGAGCTGTTTTTT

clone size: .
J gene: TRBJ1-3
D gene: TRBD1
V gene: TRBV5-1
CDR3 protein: CASSKRQGRNGNTIYF
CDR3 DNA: TGCGCCAGCAGCAAAAGACAGGGACGGAACGGAAACACCATATATTTT

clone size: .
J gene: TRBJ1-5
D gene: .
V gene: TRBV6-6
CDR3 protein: CASKAQGGQPQHF
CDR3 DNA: TGTGCCAGCAAGGCCCAGGGAGGTCAGCCCCAGCATTTT

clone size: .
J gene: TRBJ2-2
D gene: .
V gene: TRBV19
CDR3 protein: CASSIVGLGELFF
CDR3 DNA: TGTGCCAGTAGTATAGTAGGCCTGGGCGAGCTGTTTTTT

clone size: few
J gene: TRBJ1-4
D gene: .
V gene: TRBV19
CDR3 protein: CASSITGGEKLFF
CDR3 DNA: TGTGCCAGTAGTATCACGGGAGGTGAAAAACTGTTTTTT

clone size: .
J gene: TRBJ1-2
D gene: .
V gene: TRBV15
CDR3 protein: CATSREGGFYGYTF
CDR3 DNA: TGTGCCACCAGCAGAGAAGGGGGTTTTTATGGCTACACCTTC

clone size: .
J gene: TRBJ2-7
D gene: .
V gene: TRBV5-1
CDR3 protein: CASSSYRGYEQYF
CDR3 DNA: TGCGCCAGCAGCTCTTATAGGGGTTACGAGCAGTACTTC

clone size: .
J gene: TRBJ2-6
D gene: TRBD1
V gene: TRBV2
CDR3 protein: CASSPWDRSSGANVLTF
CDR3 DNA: TGTGCCAGCAGCCCTTGGGACAGATCCTCTGGGGCCAACGTCCTGACTTTC

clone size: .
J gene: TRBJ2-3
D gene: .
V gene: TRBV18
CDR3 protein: CASSLGQSDTQYF
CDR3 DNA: TGTGCCAGCTCACTTGGACAGTCGGATACGCAGTATTTT

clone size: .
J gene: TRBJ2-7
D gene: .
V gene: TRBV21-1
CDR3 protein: CASSKEASGGTYEQYF
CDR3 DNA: TGTGCCAGCAGCAAAGAGGCTAGCGGGGGAACCTACGAGCAGTACTTC

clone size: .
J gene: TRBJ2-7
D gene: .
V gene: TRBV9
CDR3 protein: CASSLRLPAFYEQYF
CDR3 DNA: TGTGCCAGCAGCTTAAGACTCCCTGCGTTCTACGAGCAGTACTTC

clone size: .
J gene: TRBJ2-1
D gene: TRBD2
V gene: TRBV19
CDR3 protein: CASSIDASGRFDNEQFF
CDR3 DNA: TGTGCCAGTAGTATAGATGCTAGCGGGAGGTTCGACAATGAGCAGTTCTTC

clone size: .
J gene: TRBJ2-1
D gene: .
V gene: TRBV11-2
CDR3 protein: CASGQSGLVSYNEQFF
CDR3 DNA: TGTGCCAGCGGGCAGTCGGGGTTGGTCTCCTACAATGAGCAGTTCTTC

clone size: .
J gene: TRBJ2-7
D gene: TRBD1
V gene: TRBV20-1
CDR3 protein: CSASSGTGANEQYF
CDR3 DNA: TGCAGTGCTAGTTCCGGGACAGGCGCTAACGAGCAGTACTTC

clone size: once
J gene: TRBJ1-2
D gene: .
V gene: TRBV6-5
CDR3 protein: CASSPGFNYGYTF
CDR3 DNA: TGTGCCAGCAGCCCAGGGTTCAACTATGGCTACACCTTC

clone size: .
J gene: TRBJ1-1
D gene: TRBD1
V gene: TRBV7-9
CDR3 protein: CASSSEGAGAEAFF
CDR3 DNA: TGTGCCAGCAGCTCAGAGGGGGCTGGGGCTGAAGCTTTCTTT

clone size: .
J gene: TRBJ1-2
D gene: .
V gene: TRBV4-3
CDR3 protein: CASSQGPGSNYGYTF
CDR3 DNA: TGCGCCAGCAGCCAAGGTCCAGGGTCTAACTATGGCTACACCTTC

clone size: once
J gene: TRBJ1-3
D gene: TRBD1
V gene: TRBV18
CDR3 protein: CASSPWGTADGNTIYF
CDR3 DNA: TGTGCCAGCTCACCATGGGGGACAGCCGATGGAAACACCATATATTTT

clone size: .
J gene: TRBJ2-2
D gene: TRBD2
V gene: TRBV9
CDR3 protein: CASSVDSGDTGELFF
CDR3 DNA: TGTGCCAGCAGCGTAGACAGCGGGGATACCGGGGAGCTGTTTTTT

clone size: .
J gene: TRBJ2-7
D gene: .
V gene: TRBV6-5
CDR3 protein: CASSFSRGSYEQYF
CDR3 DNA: TGTGCCAGCAGTTTTTCGAGGGGGTCCTACGAGCAGTACTTC

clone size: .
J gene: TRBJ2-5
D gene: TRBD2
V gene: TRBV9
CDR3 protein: CASSPIAGEWETQYF
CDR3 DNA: TGTGCCAGCAGCCCCATAGCGGGAGAGTGGGAGACCCAGTACTTC

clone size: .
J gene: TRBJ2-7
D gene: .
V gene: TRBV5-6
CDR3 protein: CASSSVTLSYEQYF
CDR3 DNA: TGTGCCAGCAGCTCAGTGACACTCTCCTACGAGCAGTACTTC

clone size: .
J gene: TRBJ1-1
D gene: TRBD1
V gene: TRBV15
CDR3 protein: CATSRSRDSTSFEAFF
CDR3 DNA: TGTGCCACCAGCAGATCCCGGGACAGCACTTCGTTTGAAGCTTTCTTT

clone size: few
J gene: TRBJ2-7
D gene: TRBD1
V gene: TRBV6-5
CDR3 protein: CASSYSDRGGSTEQYF
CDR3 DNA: TGTGCCAGCAGTTATTCCGACAGGGGCGGATCAACCGAGCAGTACTTC

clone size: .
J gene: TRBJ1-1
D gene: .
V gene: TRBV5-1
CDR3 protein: CASSFSAATEAFF
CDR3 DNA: TGCGCCAGCAGCTTTTCCGCGGCAACTGAAGCTTTCTTT

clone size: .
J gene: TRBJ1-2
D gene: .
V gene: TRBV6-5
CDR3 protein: CATKQTNYGYTF
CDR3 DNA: TGTGCCACCAAACAGACGAACTATGGCTACACCTTC

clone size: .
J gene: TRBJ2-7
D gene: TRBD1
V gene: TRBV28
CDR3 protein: CASSLPGQGLLQQYF
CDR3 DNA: TGTGCCAGCAGTCTACCGGGACAGGGACTCTTACAGCAGTACTTC

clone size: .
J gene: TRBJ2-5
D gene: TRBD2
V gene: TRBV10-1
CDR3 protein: CASSEGLAGGQETQYF
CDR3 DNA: TGCGCCAGCAGTGAAGGACTAGCGGGGGGACAAGAGACCCAGTACTTC

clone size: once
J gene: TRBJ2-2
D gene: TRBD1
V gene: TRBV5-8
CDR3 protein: CASSSTGGSNTGELFF
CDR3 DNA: TGTGCCAGCAGCTCTACAGGGGGCTCTAACACCGGGGAGCTGTTTTTT

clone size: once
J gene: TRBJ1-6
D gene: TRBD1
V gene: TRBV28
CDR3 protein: CASTRQGYNSPLHF
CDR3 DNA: TGTGCCAGCACCCGACAGGGGTATAATTCACCCCTCCACTTT

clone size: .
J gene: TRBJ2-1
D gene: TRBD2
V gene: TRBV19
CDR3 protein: CASSIEDGRAGEQFF
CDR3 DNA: TGTGCCAGTAGTATTGAGGACGGGAGGGCGGGTGAGCAGTTCTTC

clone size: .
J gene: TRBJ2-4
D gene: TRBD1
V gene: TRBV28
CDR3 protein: CASRNRGWAKNIQYF
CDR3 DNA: TGTGCCAGCAGAAACAGGGGGTGGGCCAAAAACATTCAGTACTTC

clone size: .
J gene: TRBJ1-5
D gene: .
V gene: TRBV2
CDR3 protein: CASRGGGTQPQHF
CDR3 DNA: TGTGCCAGCAGGGGTGGAGGGACTCAGCCCCAGCATTTT

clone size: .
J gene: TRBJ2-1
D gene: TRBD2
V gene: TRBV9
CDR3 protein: CASSPITSGAYNEQFF
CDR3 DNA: TGTGCCAGCAGCCCTATTACTAGCGGGGCCTACAATGAGCAGTTCTTC

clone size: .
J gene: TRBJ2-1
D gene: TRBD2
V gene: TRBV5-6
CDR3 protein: CASSYGASGGANNEQFF
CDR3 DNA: TGTGCCAGCAGCTATGGAGCTAGCGGGGGGGCGAACAATGAGCAGTTCTTC

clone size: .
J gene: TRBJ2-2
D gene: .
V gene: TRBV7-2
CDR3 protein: CASSYFAGELFF
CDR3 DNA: TGTGCCAGCAGCTATTTCGCCGGGGAGCTGTTTTTT

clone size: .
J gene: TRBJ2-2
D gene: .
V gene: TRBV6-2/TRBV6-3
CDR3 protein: CASSQRDTGELFF
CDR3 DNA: TGTGCCAGCAGCCAGAGGGACACCGGGGAGCTGTTTTTT

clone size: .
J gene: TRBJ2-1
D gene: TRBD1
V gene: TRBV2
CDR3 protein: CASSWDSPNEQFF
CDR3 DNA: TGTGCCAGCAGTTGGGACAGCCCCAATGAGCAGTTCTTC

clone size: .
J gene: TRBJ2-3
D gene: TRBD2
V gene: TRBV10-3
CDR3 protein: CAISEPSGSGTDTQYF
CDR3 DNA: TGTGCCATCAGTGAGCCTAGCGGGAGTGGCACAGATACGCAGTATTTT

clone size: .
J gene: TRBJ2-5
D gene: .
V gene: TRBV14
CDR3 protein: CASSQVGPMTQYF
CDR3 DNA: TGTGCCAGCAGCCAAGTGGGCCCCATGACCCAGTACTTC

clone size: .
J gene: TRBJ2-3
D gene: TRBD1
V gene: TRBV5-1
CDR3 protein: CASSLEGAPPDTQYF
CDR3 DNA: TGCGCCAGCAGCTTGGAGGGGGCCCCTCCAGATACGCAGTATTTT